The TCR beta chain under discussion was sequenced for a study of control samples from healthy donors and cancer patients. Data came from immunoSEQ multiplex PCR; TCRdb stores just in-frame clones and leaves some out. The data contain under 200,000 clones, just over 90% of them seen just once; the ten biggest clones take up about 4%. Sequenced input: blood. This sequence was found in a woman aged 55-69 years in good health.

CDR3 DNA: TGCGCCAGCAGCCAAGATCGGACTGAAAAACTGTTTTTT. Protein product: CASSQDRTEKLFF. This sequence joins TRBV4-3 and TRBJ1-4; D remains unclear. The V end was cut by 0 bases, the J end by 7 bases, with 6 bases between. CDR1 is LGHNA and CDR2 is YSLEER in the germline V gene. The CDR3 is 13 amino acids.